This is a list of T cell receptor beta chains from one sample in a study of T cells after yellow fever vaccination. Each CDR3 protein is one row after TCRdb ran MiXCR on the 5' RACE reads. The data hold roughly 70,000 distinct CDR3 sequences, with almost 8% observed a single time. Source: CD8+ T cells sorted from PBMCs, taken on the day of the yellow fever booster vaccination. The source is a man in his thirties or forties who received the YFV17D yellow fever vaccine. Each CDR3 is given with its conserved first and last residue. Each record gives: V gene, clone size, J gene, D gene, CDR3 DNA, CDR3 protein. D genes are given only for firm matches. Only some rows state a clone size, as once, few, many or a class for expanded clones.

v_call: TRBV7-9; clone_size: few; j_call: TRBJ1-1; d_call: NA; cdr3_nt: TGTGCCAGCAGCTACCAGGAGAACACTGAAGCTTTCTTT; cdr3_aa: CASSYQENTEAFF
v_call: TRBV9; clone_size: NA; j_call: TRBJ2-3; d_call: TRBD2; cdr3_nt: TGTGCCAGCAGCCCCCGCGGGACTAGCGGGAGGGCAGATACGCAGTATTTT; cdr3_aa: CASSPRGTSGRADTQYF
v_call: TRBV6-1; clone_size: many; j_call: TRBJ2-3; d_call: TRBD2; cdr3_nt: TGTGCCAGCAGTGAAGTCGCTCCTCCTAGCGGGATGAGCACAGATACGCAGTATTTT; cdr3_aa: CASSEVAPPSGMSTDTQYF
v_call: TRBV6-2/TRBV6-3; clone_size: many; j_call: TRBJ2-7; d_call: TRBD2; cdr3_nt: TGTGCCAGCAGTCAGGGACTAGCGGGAAACTACGAGCAGTACTTC; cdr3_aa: CASSQGLAGNYEQYF
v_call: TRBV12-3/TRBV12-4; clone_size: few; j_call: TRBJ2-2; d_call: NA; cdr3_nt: TGTGCCAGCATGGCCTTCACCGGGGAGCTGTTTTTT; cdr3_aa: CASMAFTGELFF
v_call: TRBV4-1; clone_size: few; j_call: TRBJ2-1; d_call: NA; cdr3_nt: TGCGCCAGCAGCCAAGAATTCGGGGCTGAGCAGTTCTTC; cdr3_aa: CASSQEFGAEQFF
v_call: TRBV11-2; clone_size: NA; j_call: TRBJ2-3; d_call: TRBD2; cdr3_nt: TGTGCCAGCAGCTTATGGGTAGCGGGAGGCACCACAGATACGCAGTATTTT; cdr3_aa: CASSLWVAGGTTDTQYF
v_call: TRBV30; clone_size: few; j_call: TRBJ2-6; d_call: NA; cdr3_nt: TGTGCCTCTGGACATACGGCCAACGTCCTGACTTTC; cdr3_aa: CASGHTANVLTF
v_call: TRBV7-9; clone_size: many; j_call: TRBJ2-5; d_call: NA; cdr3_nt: TGTGCCAGCAGTTCGGGGGAGACCCAGTACTTC; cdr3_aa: CASSSGETQYF
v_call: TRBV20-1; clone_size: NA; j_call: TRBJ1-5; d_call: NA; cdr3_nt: TGCAGTGCAAACAAGGGGGGGGTGGGTCAGCCCCAGCATTTT; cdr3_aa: CSANKGGVGQPQHF
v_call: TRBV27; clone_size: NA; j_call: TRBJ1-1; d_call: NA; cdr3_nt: TGTGCCAGTAGTCCGCGGTCCCGGGGGACCACTGAAGCTTTCTTT; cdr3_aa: CASSPRSRGTTEAFF
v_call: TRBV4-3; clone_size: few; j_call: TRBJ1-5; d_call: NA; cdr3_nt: TGCGCCAGCAGCCAAGACCCAGGTAATCAGCCCCAGCATTTT; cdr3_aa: CASSQDPGNQPQHF
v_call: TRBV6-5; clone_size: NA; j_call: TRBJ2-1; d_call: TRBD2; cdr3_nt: TGTGCCAGCAGTTACCTTAGCGGGAGTGGGAATGAGCAGTTCTTC; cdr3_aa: CASSYLSGSGNEQFF
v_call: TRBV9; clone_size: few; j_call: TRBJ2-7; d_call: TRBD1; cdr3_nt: TGTGCCAGCAGCGCAACAGGGGGTGAGCAGTACTTC; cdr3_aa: CASSATGGEQYF
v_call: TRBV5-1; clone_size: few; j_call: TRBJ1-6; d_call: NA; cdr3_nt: TGCGCCAGCAGCTTGGCACTTGATAATTCACCCCTCCACTTT; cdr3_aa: CASSLALDNSPLHF
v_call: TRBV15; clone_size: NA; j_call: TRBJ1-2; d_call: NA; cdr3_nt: TGTGCCACCAGCGGAACGACCGAAGGGGGCTATGGCTACACCTTC; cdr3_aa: CATSGTTEGGYGYTF